Listed here are 25 T cell receptor beta chains from one sample, sequenced in a study of T cell clonotyping in hematopoietic cell transplantation. The time point is: recipient sample about 28 days before transplant, after cytoreduction. The table came from immunoSEQ multiplex PCR; TCRdb's copy has only in-frame clones and leaves some out. The sample contains roughly 10,000 clones, more than 85% of which appear only once. The sample here was peripheral blood mononuclear cells, taken before stem cell transplant. The receptors originated from a woman in her thirties or forties with acute myeloid leukemia. Some clones in this sample may be carry-over from other donors' samples.

The rearrangement links TRBV5-4 to TRBJ2-3; possibly TRBD2 for D (6 bases). The germline CDR1 and CDR2 sequences are SGHNT and YYREEE (reference sequence). The CDR3 covers 17 residues. Deletions cut 2 bases from V and 1 base from J, with 17 bases between. For the CDR3, the DNA is TGTGCCAGCAGCTTACCCCCGTGGGGGGATGGCACAGATACGCAGTATTTT. It encodes CASSLPPWGDGTDTQYF. The variable domain in full, with the rest retrieved from reference TRBV5-4 and TRBJ2-3, is ETGVTQSPTHLIKTRGQQVTLRCSSQSGHNTVSWYQQALGQGPQFIFQYYREEENGRGNFPPRFSGLQFPNYSSELNVNALELDDSALYLCASSLPPWGDGTDTQYFGPGTRLTVL.

The V and J genes are TRBV25-1 and TRBJ2-1; 7 bases match TRBD2. CDR3 size: 15 residues. With V trimmed by 7 bases and J by 8 bases, 14 bases remained unmatched. Germline CDR1 is MGHDK and CDR2 is SYGVNS. The chain's CDR3 is CASTPVAGVSDEQFF. CDR3 nucleotides: TGTGCCAGCACTCCAGTGGCGGGAGTAAGTGATGAGCAGTTCTTC. The whole variable domain, remainder taken from reference TRBV25-1 and TRBJ2-1, is EADIYQTPRYLVIGTGKKITLECSQTMGHDKMYWYQQDPGMELHLIHYSYGVNSTEKGDLSSESTVSRIRTEHFPLTLESARPSHTSQYLCASTPVAGVSDEQFFGPGTRLTVL.

The genes are TRBV4-2 and TRBJ2-1, with 7 bases matching TRBD2. The J segment lost 2 bases and the V segment lost 1 base, leaving 5 bases of the junction unmatched. The CDR3 extends over 16 amino acids. Germline CDR1 is LGHNA and CDR2 is YNFKEQ. The CDR3 DNA reads TGTGCCAGCAGCCAAGCTGCGGGAGACACCTACAATGAGCAGTTCTTC. Its translation is CASSQAAGDTYNEQFF.

V usage is TRBV4-3 and J usage is TRBJ2-2; 9 bases align to TRBD1. V was clipped by 9 bases and J by 1 base; unmatched bases: 9. The CDR3 is made up of 16 amino acids. CDR1 and CDR2 from the germline V gene are LGHNA and YSLEER. This CDR3 is CASGQGSPLNTGELFF. The CDR3 bases are TGCGCCAGTGGACAGGGGTCCCCCTTGAACACCGGGGAGCTGTTTTTT.

This sequence joins TRBV30 and TRBJ2-7, with 10 bases aligning to TRBD2. Losses at the gene ends were 5 bases for V and 0 bases for J; bases not matched to a gene: 4. Per germline, CDR1 GTSNPN and CDR2 SVGIG (reference sequence). The CDR3 is 14 residues long. The CDR3 loop reads CAWLPSGSSYEQYF. The DNA of the CDR3 is TGTGCCTGGCTCCCTAGCGGGAGCTCCTACGAGCAGTACTTC.

J is TRBJ2-5 and V is TRBV2; 8 bases are shared with TRBD2. Germline V gene lookup returns CDR1 SNHLY and CDR2 FYNNEI. This CDR3 has 13 residues. Trimming at V came to 10 bases and at J to 5 bases, leaving 9 bases not matched to a gene. The CDR3 nucleotides read TGTGCCACTCGTAGCGGGAACCTGGAGACCCAGTACTTC. Translating it yields CATRSGNLETQYF.

This clone showed up just once. The DNA for the CDR3 is TGCAGCGTTGGAGTTTTCCAAGAGACCCAGTACTTC. Translation: CSVGVFQETQYF. The chain links TRBV29-1 to TRBJ2-5; D is undetermined. CDR1 is SQVTM and CDR2 is ANQGSEA in the germline V gene. Between the trimmed V and J ends, which lost 4 bases and 1 base, there was a span of 7 bases. The CDR3 covers 12 residues. Drawing the rest from reference TRBV29-1 and TRBJ2-5, the complete variable domain is SAVISQKPSRDICQRGTSLTIQCQVDSQVTMMFWYRQQPGQSLTLIATANQGSEATYESGFVIDKFPISRPNLTFSTLTVSNMSPEDSSIYLCSVGVFQETQYFGPGTRLLVL.

This rearrangement joins TRBV5-1 to TRBJ2-2; 8 nucleotides match TRBD1. Germline V gene lookup returns CDR1 SGHRS and CDR2 YFSETQ. CDR3 length: 15 amino acids. The ends lost 0 bases at V and 6 bases at J; junction bases unmatched: 4. The CDR3 reads CASSLGLQGAGELFF. CDR3 in DNA: TGCGCCAGCAGCTTGGGATTACAGGGGGCCGGGGAGCTGTTTTTT.

V and J are TRBV6-5 and TRBJ2-5; 12 bases align to TRBD2. This CDR3 has 15 amino acids. Per germline, CDR1 MNHEY and CDR2 SVGAGI. J was trimmed by 4 bases and V by 6 bases; bases with no gene match: 6. CDR3 protein: CASSPGLAGRETQYF. Here the CDR3 DNA reads TGTGCCAGCAGCCCCGGACTAGCGGGAAGAGAGACCCAGTACTTC.

This chain connects TRBV11-2 to TRBJ2-7; D not resolved. Deletions cut 1 base from V and 5 bases from J, with 6 bases between. The germline V gene encodes CDR1 SGHAT and CDR2 FQNNGV. This CDR3 contains 12 residues. The CDR3 loop is CASSLVGNEQYF. Here the CDR3 DNA reads TGTGCCAGCAGCTTAGTAGGCAACGAGCAGTACTTC.

J is TRBJ2-2 and V is TRBV2; possible D gene TRBD1, 5 bases. The ends were cut back, 8 bases at V and 6 bases at J, with 13 bases in the middle. CDR1 is SNHLY and CDR2 is FYNNEI in the germline V gene. The CDR3 totals 13 residues. The CDR3 coding sequence is TGTGCCAGCTCCCTAAGGGGATCCGGGGAGCTGTTTTTT. It codes for CASSLRGSGELFF.

This clone was seen a single time. The chain recombines TRBV9 with TRBJ2-3; no definite D call. V shed 2 bases and J shed 7 bases, with 14 bases lying between them. There are 14 residues in the CDR3. The germline V gene has CDR1 SGDLS and CDR2 YYNGEE. CDR3 nucleotides: TGTGCCAGCAGCGTCACACTTCAAGGGCATACGCAGTATTTT. This gives the protein CASSVTLQGHTQYF.

As DNA, the CDR3 is TGTGCCAGCAGCGTACAGGATTACGAGCAGTACTTC. Protein: CASSVQDYEQYF. The chain recombines TRBV7-8 with TRBJ2-7; the D gene is possibly TRBD1 (5 bases). CDR1 and CDR2 (germline): SGHVS, FQNEAQ. The V end lost 5 bases, the J end lost 4 bases, and 9 bases lay between the germline ends. The CDR3 sequence is 12 residues long.

The CDR3 nucleotides read TGTGCCAGTAGTCTTACCCCCGGGACTAGCACAGATACGCAGTATTTT. It codes for CASSLTPGTSTDTQYF. The V and J genes are TRBV19 and TRBJ2-3; TRBD2 might be the D (6 bases). Trimming stripped 5 bases from V and 0 bases from J, with 15 bases between. This CDR3 contains 16 residues. Looked up from germline, CDR1 is LNHDA and CDR2 is SQIVND (reference sequence). The whole variable domain, remainder taken from reference TRBV19 and TRBJ2-3, is DGGITQSPKYLFRKEGQNVTLSCEQNLNHDAMYWYRQDPGQGLRLIYYSQIVNDFQKGDIAEGYSVSREKKESFPLTVTSAQKNPTAFYLCASSLTPGTSTDTQYFGPGTRLTVL.

The rearrangement uses TRBV15 and TRBJ1-5; TRBD1 matches at 8 bases. Germline values: CDR1 LNHNV, CDR2 YYDKDF (reference sequence). The CDR3 has 14 residues. V lost 4 bases and J lost 7; bases outside the gene matches: 6. CDR3 residues: CATSNDRGSQPQHF. CDR3 DNA sequence: TGTGCCACCAGCAACGACAGGGGAAGCCAGCCCCAGCATTTT. Supplemented by reference TRBV15 and TRBJ1-5, the full variable domain reads DAMVIQNPRYQVTQFGKPVTLSCSQTLNHNVMYWYQQKSSQAPKLLFHYYDKDFNNEADTPDNFQSRRPNTSFCFLDIRSPGLGDTAMYLCATSNDRGSQPQHFGDGTRLSIL.

The rearrangement uses TRBV5-1 and TRBJ2-3; the D call may be TRBD1 or TRBD2 (5 bases each). CDR1 and CDR2 from the germline V gene are SGHRS and YFSETQ. This CDR3 is 15 amino acids long. Trimming left V 10 bases short and J 4 bases short, with 22 bases between. The CDR3 DNA sequence: TGCGCCTGTCACCGGGACGGCCTAAGCGCAGATACGCAGTATTTT. Its protein is CACHRDGLSADTQYF.

The chain carries TRBV6-5 and TRBJ2-1; 10 bases line up with TRBD2. The CDR3 has 16 amino acids. Germline values: CDR1 MNHEY, CDR2 SVGAGI. V shed 2 bases, J shed 4 bases, and the junction held 5 bases outside the gene matches. Here the CDR3 DNA reads TGTGCCAGCAGTTACACCCTAGCGGGAGTGTACAATGAGCAGTTCTTC. Its translation is CASSYTLAGVYNEQFF.

This clone occurred a few times. Other DNA sequences in the sample encode the same CDR3. J is TRBJ2-1 and V is TRBV4-1; 7 bases map to TRBD2. CDR1 and CDR2 from the germline V gene are MGHRA and YSYEKL. V dropped 6 bases and J dropped 9; count of bases not matched to a gene: 8. The CDR3 is 13 residues long. CDR3 DNA: TGCGCCAGCAGTCGGGGAGGGGCGAGTGAGCAGTTCTTC. It translates to CASSRGGASEQFF.

V usage is TRBV11-2 and J usage is TRBJ2-3, with D possibly TRBD2 on 6 matching bases. V lost 4 bases, J lost 1 base, and 9 bases lay in between. Germline V lookup: CDR1 SGHAT, CDR2 FQNNGV. This CDR3 has 14 amino acids. The CDR3 loop is CASSWRDGTDTQYF. The CDR3 DNA sequence: TGTGCCAGCAGCTGGAGGGACGGCACAGATACGCAGTATTTT.

The chain couples TRBV5-1 to TRBJ2-3, with TRBD2 identical over 7 bases. V lost 4 bases to trimming and J lost 6 bases; unmatched junction nucleotides: 11. The germline V gene has CDR1 SGHRS and CDR2 YFSETQ. The CDR3 runs to 15 residues. The CDR3: CASSPDTAGMDTQYF. In DNA, the CDR3 is TGCGCCAGCAGCCCGGACACAGCGGGAATGGATACGCAGTATTTT.

This rearrangement joins TRBV5-6 to TRBJ2-4, with D perhaps TRBD1 (6 bases). V was trimmed by 1 base and J by 2 bases, leaving 10 bases between them. Looked up from germline, CDR1 is SGHDT and CDR2 is YYEEEE. The CDR3 loop spans 15 amino acids. CDR3 loop: CASSLTGPPKNIQYF. The CDR3 nucleotides read TGTGCCAGCAGCTTGACAGGGCCCCCCAAAAACATTCAGTACTTC. The full variable domain, with the rest looked up from reference TRBV5-6 and TRBJ2-4, is DAGVTQSPTHLIKTRGQQVTLRCSPKSGHDTVSWYQQALGQGPQFIFQYYEEEERQRGNFPDRFSGHQFPNYSSELNVNALLLGDSALYLCASSLTGPPKNIQYFGAGTRLSVL.

For the CDR3, the DNA is TGTGCCAGTAGTACCCGTTCCCTAGATCAGCCCCAGCATTTT. Protein: CASSTRSLDQPQHF. This sequence joins TRBV19 and TRBJ1-5; D is undetermined. The V end lost 4 bases, the J end lost 5 bases, and 12 bases lay between the germline ends. The V gene's germline CDR1 is LNHDA and CDR2 SQIVND (reference sequence). This CDR3 has 14 amino acids.

This clone has only one observation. The V and J genes are TRBV30 and TRBJ1-5; D possibly corresponds to TRBD1 (5 bases). V was clipped by 1 base and J by 4 bases, with 11 bases between them. The germline V gene encodes CDR1 GTSNPN and CDR2 SVGIG (reference sequence). CDR3 length: 14 amino acids. Here the CDR3 reads CAWSGDPLNQPQHF. The DNA for the CDR3 is TGTGCCTGGAGTGGGGACCCCTTGAATCAGCCCCAGCATTTT.

The genes are TRBV7-9 and TRBJ1-1; 9 bases agree with TRBD1. J lost 7 bases, V lost 0 bases, and 6 bases had no gene match. The CDR3 contains 15 residues. The germline CDR1 and CDR2 sequences are SEHNR and FQNEAQ (reference sequence). The CDR3 reads CASSLARDRANEAFF. The CDR3 DNA reads as TGTGCCAGCAGCTTAGCCCGGGACAGGGCCAATGAAGCTTTCTTT.

This chain uses TRBV7-2 with TRBJ1-1; D remains ambiguous. CDR3 length: 15 residues. The V and J ends lost 3 bases and 0 bases respectively, with 11 bases between them. Germline lookup yields CDR1 SGHTA and CDR2 FQGNSA. This CDR3 reads CASSFRRGMNTEAFF. In DNA form, the CDR3 reads TGTGCCAGCAGCTTCCGCCGCGGGATGAACACTGAAGCTTTCTTT. Complete variable domain (other parts from reference TRBV7-2 and TRBJ1-1): GAGVSQSPSNKVTEKGKDVELRCDPISGHTALYWYRQSLGQGLEFLIYFQGNSAPDKSGLPSDRFSAERTGGSVSTLTIQRTQQEDSAVYLCASSFRRGMNTEAFFGQGTRLTVV.